Reported below is one TCR beta chain. Germline V gene sequence: CDR1 KGHSH, CDR2 LQKENI. This CDR3 has 14 residues. Trimming removed 0 bases from V and 9 bases from J, with 12 bases in between. The data originate from a study of blood T cell repertoires in COVID-19. Study background: The United States, Italy and Spain were the sources of the acute and convalescent COVID-19 samples. In each case, the material was cDNA or gDNA derived from T cells, B-cell-depleted T cells, or PBMCs.

Original processing notes: Scientists estimated how many nucleated cells there were by amplifying reference gene primers. TCRdb's copy holds only in-frame clones and misses some; the assay was immunoSEQ multiplex PCR. V, J and clone size derive from that table, while D and trimming were established from the DNA sequence. Of about 180,000 clones in the sample, under 90% were seen once. The sequenced material came from peripheral blood. The chain joins TRBV18 to TRBJ2-1; D remains unclear. The source of this sequence is a human donor in a cohort sampled during active COVID-19. CDR3 sequence: CASSPPSGRGEQFF. For the CDR3, the DNA is TGTGCCAGCTCACCACCGTCCGGAAGAGGTGAGCAGTTCTTC.